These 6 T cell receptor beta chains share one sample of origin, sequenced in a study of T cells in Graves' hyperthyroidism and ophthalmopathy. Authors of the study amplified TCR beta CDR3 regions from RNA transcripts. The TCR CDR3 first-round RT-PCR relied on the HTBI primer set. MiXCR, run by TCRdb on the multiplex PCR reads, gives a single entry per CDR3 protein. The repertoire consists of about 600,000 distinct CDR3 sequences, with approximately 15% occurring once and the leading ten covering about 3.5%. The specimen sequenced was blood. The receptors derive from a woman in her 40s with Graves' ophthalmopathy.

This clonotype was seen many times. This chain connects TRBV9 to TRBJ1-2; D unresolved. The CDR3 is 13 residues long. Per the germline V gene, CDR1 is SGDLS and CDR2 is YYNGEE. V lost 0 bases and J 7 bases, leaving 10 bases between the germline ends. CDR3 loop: CASSVDRNRGYTF. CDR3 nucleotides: TGTGCCAGCAGCGTAGATCGCAACCGTGGCTACACCTTC.

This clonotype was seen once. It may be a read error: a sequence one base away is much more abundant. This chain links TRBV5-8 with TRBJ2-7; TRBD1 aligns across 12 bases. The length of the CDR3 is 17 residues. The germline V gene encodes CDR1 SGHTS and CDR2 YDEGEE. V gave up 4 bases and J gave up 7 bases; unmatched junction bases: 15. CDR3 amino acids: CASSGGTGGRLADEQYF. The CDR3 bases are TGTGCCAGCAGCGGGGGGACAGGGGGCCGACTAGCGGATGAGCAGTACTTC.

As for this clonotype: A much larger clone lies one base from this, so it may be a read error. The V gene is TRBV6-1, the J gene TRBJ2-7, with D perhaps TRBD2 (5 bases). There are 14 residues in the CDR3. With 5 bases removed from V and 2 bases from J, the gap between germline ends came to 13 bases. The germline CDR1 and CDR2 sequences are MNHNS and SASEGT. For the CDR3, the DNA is TGTGCCAGCAGTCCGGGCAGGACTCCCTACGAGCAGTACTTC. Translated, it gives CASSPGRTPYEQYF.

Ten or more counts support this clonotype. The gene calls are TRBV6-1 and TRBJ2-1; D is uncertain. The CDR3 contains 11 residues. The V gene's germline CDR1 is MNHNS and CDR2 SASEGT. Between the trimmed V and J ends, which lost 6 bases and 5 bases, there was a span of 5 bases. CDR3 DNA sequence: TGTGCCAGCAGCCAGAACAATGAGCAGTTCTTC. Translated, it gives CASSQNNEQFF.

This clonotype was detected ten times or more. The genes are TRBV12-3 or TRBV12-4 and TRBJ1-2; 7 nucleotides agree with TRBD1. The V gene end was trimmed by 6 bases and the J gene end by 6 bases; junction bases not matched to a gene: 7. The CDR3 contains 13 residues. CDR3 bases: TGTGCCAGCAGAAATACAGGGGAGAATGGCTACACCTTC. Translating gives CASRNTGENGYTF.

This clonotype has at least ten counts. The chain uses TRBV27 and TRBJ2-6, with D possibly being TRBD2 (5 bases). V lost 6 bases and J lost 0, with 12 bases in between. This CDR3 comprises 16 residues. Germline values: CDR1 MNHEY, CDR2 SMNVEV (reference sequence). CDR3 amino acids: CASRGPRGSGANVLTF. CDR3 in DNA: TGTGCCAGCAGGGGCCCCCGGGGCTCTGGGGCCAACGTCCTGACTTTC.